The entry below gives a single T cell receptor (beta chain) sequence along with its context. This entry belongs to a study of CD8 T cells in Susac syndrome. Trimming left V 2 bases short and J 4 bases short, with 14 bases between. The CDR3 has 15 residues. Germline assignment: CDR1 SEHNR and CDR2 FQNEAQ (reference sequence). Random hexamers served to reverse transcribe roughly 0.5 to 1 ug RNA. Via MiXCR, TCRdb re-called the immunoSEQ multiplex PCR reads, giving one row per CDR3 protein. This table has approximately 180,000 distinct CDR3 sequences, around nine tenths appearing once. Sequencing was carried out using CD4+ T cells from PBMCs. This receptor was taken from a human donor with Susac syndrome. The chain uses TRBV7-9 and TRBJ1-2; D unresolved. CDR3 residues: CASSLWSGEGYGYTF. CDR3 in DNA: TGTGCCAGCAGCTTATGGTCCGGGGAAGGCTATGGCTACACCTTC.